The rows below give T cell receptor beta chains drawn from one sample of a study of cytomegalovirus exposure and HLA in healthy donors. Profiled with immunoSEQ multiplex PCR; TCRdb holds only in-frame clones, not every one. Its clone listing holds 38,000 or so clones. Sample: PBMCs. The receptor set was obtained from a man younger than 45 in good health and CMV-seronegative. The CDR3 runs from the conserved cysteine through the conserved F or W. A D gene is named only where the DNA matches it firmly.

J,V,D,CDR3,DNA
TRBJ2-5,TRBV4-3,NA,CASSQDRGETQYF,TGCGCCAGCAGCCAAGATAGGGGTGAGACCCAGTACTTC
TRBJ1-6,TRBV7-3,NA,CASSLGDSPLHF,TGTGCCAGCAGCCTGGGAGATTCACCCCTCCACTTT
TRBJ2-7,TRBV6-6,TRBD1,CATGQVLSYEQYF,TGTGCCACCGGACAGGTTTTGTCCTACGAGCAGTACTTC
TRBJ2-7,TRBV27,TRBD2,CASKYSGSRDEQYF,TGTGCCAGCAAATATAGCGGGAGTAGGGACGAGCAGTACTTC
TRBJ2-1,TRBV9,TRBD2,CASSALAGGRYNEQFF,TGTGCCAGCAGCGCACTAGCGGGAGGCAGATACAATGAGCAGTTCTTC
TRBJ1-1,TRBV5-1,NA,CASSLSENTEAFF,TGCGCCAGCAGCCTCTCAGAGAACACTGAAGCTTTCTTT
TRBJ2-7,TRBV6-5,TRBD1,CASRRTGGPAYEQYF,TGTGCCAGCAGGAGAACAGGGGGCCCGGCTTACGAGCAGTACTTC
TRBJ2-7,TRBV5-1,NA,CASSIGASRDYEQYF,TGCGCCAGCAGCATTGGGGCTTCAAGAGACTACGAGCAGTACTTC
TRBJ2-7,TRBV15,TRBD2,CATSRGSGTAYEQYF,TGTGCCACCAGCAGAGGTAGCGGGACGGCCTACGAGCAGTACTTC
TRBJ2-3,TRBV6-4,TRBD2,CASSSLAGGPDTQYF,TGTGCCAGCAGTAGCCTAGCGGGGGGTCCAGATACGCAGTATTTT
TRBJ1-2,TRBV5-1,TRBD1,CASSLDRGHGYTF,TGCGCCAGCAGTTTAGACAGGGGGCATGGCTACACCTTC
TRBJ2-7,TRBV4-1,NA,CASSQVLAEVSAYEQYF,TGCGCCAGCAGCCAAGTTTTAGCGGAAGTTTCGGCCTACGAGCAGTACTTC
TRBJ1-2,TRBV5-5,NA,CASSLSQGGGYTF,TGTGCCAGCAGCTTGAGCCAGGGTGGCGGCTACACCTTC
TRBJ1-2,TRBV19,TRBD1,CASSNLGTGNGYTF,TGTGCCAGTAGCAACCTGGGGACAGGGAATGGCTACACCTTC
TRBJ2-7,TRBV5-4,NA,CASSLSSSVSNEQYF,TGTGCCAGCAGCCTAAGCTCTAGCGTATCTAACGAGCAGTACTTC
TRBJ1-5,TRBV6-1,TRBD1,CASSGTGTGFLSNQPQHF,TGTGCCAGCAGTGGGACCGGGACAGGTTTCCTTAGCAATCAGCCCCAGCATTTT
TRBJ1-2,TRBV19,NA,CASSIELRSYGYTF,TGTGCCAGTAGTATCGAGTTACGGAGCTATGGCTACACCTTC
TRBJ1-4,TRBV6-5,TRBD1,CASRLNRGGEKLFF,TGTGCCAGCAGACTCAACAGGGGGGGTGAAAAACTGTTTTTT
TRBJ1-6,TRBV4-3,NA,CASSQEAPQAHSPLHF,TGCGCCAGCAGCCAAGAGGCTCCACAGGCCCATTCACCCCTCCACTTT
TRBJ1-4,TRBV7-2,NA,CASSLVGHLEKLFF,TGTGCCAGCAGCTTGGTGGGACACCTAGAAAAACTGTTTTTT
TRBJ2-1,TRBV2,NA,CASNGGMAAGNEQFF,TGTGCCAGCAATGGCGGGATGGCCGCTGGCAATGAGCAGTTCTTC
TRBJ2-2,TRBV7-9,NA,CASSLAHTGELFF,TGTGCCAGCAGCTTGGCCCACACCGGGGAGCTGTTTTTT
TRBJ1-4,TRBV18,NA,CASSPQNSQGGEKLFF,TGTGCCAGCTCACCTCAAAACTCCCAAGGAGGCGAAAAACTGTTTTTT
TRBJ2-7,TRBV11-2,TRBD2,CASSPSGDLYEQYF,TGTGCCAGCAGCCCAAGCGGGGATCTATACGAGCAGTACTTC
TRBJ1-5,TRBV7-8,NA,CASSSDKNQPQHF,TGTGCCAGCAGCTCAGACAAGAATCAGCCCCAGCATTTT
TRBJ2-7,TRBV29-1,TRBD2,CSATSGRVSYEQYF,TGCAGCGCCACTAGCGGGAGGGTCTCCTACGAGCAGTACTTC
TRBJ2-7,TRBV5-1,TRBD2,CASKIAGSAYEQYF,TGCGCCAGCAAAATAGCGGGGTCCGCCTACGAGCAGTACTTC
TRBJ1-4,TRBV5-1,TRBD1,CASSEGQGGTNEKLFF,TGCGCCAGCAGCGAGGGACAGGGGGGAACTAATGAAAAACTGTTTTTT
TRBJ2-1,TRBV1,NA,CTSSQEIARKSYNEQFF,TGCACCAGCAGCCAAGAGATCGCGAGAAAGTCCTACAATGAGCAGTTCTTC
TRBJ1-6,TRBV10-3,NA,CAISGQLNSPLHF,TGTGCCATCAGTGGACAGCTTAATTCACCCCTCCACTTT
TRBJ1-4,TRBV7-8,NA,CASSPWRQEQLFF,TGTGCCAGCAGCCCTTGGAGGCAGGAACAACTGTTTTTT
TRBJ2-7,TRBV19,NA,CASSMGPGAYEQYF,TGTGCCAGTAGTATGGGGCCAGGGGCCTACGAGCAGTACTTC
TRBJ1-3,TRBV5-5,NA,CASHSRLSGNTIYF,TGTGCCAGTCATTCGAGACTCTCTGGAAACACCATATATTTT
TRBJ2-1,TRBV19,TRBD1,CASSIGGQGIDEQFF,TGTGCCAGTAGTATAGGGGGACAGGGGATCGATGAGCAGTTCTTC
TRBJ1-1,TRBV5-6,TRBD1,CASSLPGGNTEAFF,TGTGCCAGCAGCTTGCCAGGGGGAAACACTGAAGCTTTCTTT
TRBJ2-5,TRBV5-6,TRBD1,CASSLRTGRAETQYF,TGTGCCAGCAGCTTGCGGACAGGGCGGGCGGAGACCCAGTACTTC
TRBJ1-4,TRBV6-6,NA,CASGGRGASEKLFF,TGTGCCAGCGGTGGTCGGGGGGCGAGTGAAAAACTGTTTTTT